Listed here are 20 T cell receptor beta chains from one sample, sequenced in a study of graft-versus-host responses after intestinal transplantation. Their specific antigens are unknown. Here immunoSEQ multiplex PCR was the method, and the copy in TCRdb shows in-frame clones only, minus some. Here the sample spans about 92,000 clones, about nine tenths being singletons. Source: unstimulated CD8+ T cells sorted from spleen or lymph node cells, taken before intestinal transplant. All receptors derive from a human donor who received an intestinal transplant.

J is TRBJ2-7 and V is TRBV4-2, with 11 bases aligning to TRBD2. The CDR3 spans 18 residues. Trimming removed 1 base from V and 0 bases from J; junction bases left unmatched: 8. The germline gives CDR1 LGHNA, CDR2 YNFKEQ. CDR3 sequence (DNA): TGTGCCAGCAGCCAAGTTTACCTTACTAGCGGGGGCTCCTACGAGCAGTACTTC. This gives the protein CASSQVYLTSGGSYEQYF.

V is TRBV15 and J is TRBJ1-6; D perhaps matches TRBD1 (5 bases). The CDR3 has 15 residues. Germline V gene data show CDR1 as LNHNV and CDR2 as YYDKDF (reference sequence). V lost 2 bases and J 6 bases, leaving 11 bases between the germline ends. CDR3 nucleotide sequence: TGTGCCACCAGCAGAAAGGGGACCTCTAATTCACCCCTCCACTTT. Amino acids: CATSRKGTSNSPLHF.

V and J are TRBV7-3 and TRBJ2-7; 8 bases fit TRBD2. The CDR3 runs to 13 residues. V lost 0 bases and J lost 7; bases outside the gene matches: 2. Germline V gene lookup returns CDR1 SGHTA and CDR2 FQGTGA. The CDR3 DNA is TGTGCCAGCAGCTTAACGGGGACTAGGGAGCAGTACTTC. This sequence encodes CASSLTGTREQYF. Full variable domain (outside the CDR3, taken from reference TRBV7-3 and TRBJ2-7): GAGVSQTPSNKVTEKGKYVELRCDPISGHTALYWYRQSLGQGPEFLIYFQGTGAADDSGLPNDRFFAVRPEGSVSTLKIQRTERGDSAVYLCASSLTGTREQYFGPGTRLTVT.

The rearrangement links TRBV7-9 to TRBJ2-1; tentatively, D is TRBD2 (6 bases). The V gene's germline CDR1 is SEHNR and CDR2 FQNEAQ (reference sequence). The length of the CDR3 is 15 residues. The V end lost 7 bases, the J end lost 8 bases, and 21 bases lay between the germline ends. The CDR3 nucleotides are TGTGCCAGCATCTCGTGGGGGGACCGGGTCTATGAGCAGTTCTTC. It codes for CASISWGDRVYEQFF.

This clone was counted between two and nine times. The CDR3 spells CAISESITYEQYF. The DNA for the CDR3 is TGTGCCATCAGTGAGTCTATAACCTACGAGCAGTACTTC. V and J are TRBV10-3 and TRBJ2-7; D remains ambiguous. The V and J ends lost 0 bases and 2 bases respectively, with 5 bases between them. The CDR3 length is 13 residues. Germline CDR1 ENHRY, CDR2 SYGVKD.

This chain joins TRBV29-1 and TRBJ1-2; D uncertain. Germline values: CDR1 SQVTM, CDR2 ANQGSEA. This CDR3 spans 13 amino acids. Trimming stripped 3 bases from V and 2 bases from J, with 10 bases between. The CDR3 spells CSVDEGSNYGYTF. The CDR3 coding sequence is TGCAGCGTTGACGAGGGATCCAACTATGGCTACACCTTC. Full variable domain (remainder filled in from reference TRBV29-1 and TRBJ1-2): SAVISQKPSRDICQRGTSLTIQCQVDSQVTMMFWYRQQPGQSLTLIATANQGSEATYESGFVIDKFPISRPNLTFSTLTVSNMSPEDSSIYLCSVDEGSNYGYTFGSGTRLTVV.

The rearrangement uses TRBV13 and TRBJ2-2, with 14 nucleotides matching TRBD2. Germline loops: CDR1 PRHDT, CDR2 FYEKMQ (reference sequence). V was pared by 4 bases and J by 4 bases, with 14 bases of the junction left unmatched. The CDR3 loop spans 20 amino acids. The CDR3 region has the DNA TGTGCCAGCAGCTCCTTCGATCCCGGGACTAGCGGGAGTAGCACCGGGGAGCTGTTTTTT. It encodes CASSSFDPGTSGSSTGELFF.

The chain has TRBV9 and TRBJ2-1; no clear D gene. Germline V CDR1 and CDR2: SGDLS, YYNGEE. This CDR3 is 15 amino acids long. Trimming pared 0 bases from V and 3 bases from J, leaving 10 bases between. The CDR3 here is CASSVAVGHYNEQFF. CDR3 sequence (DNA): TGTGCCAGCAGCGTAGCCGTTGGTCACTACAATGAGCAGTTCTTC.

On this clone: Other nucleotide sequences from this sample produce the same CDR3. The CDR3 region has the DNA TGTGCCAGTAGTATCCGCGCTGGAAACACCATATATTTT. Translated: CASSIRAGNTIYF. V is TRBV19 and J is TRBJ1-3; D unclear. In germline, CDR1 is LNHDA, CDR2 SQIVND (reference sequence). V lost 3 bases, J lost 2 bases, and 5 bases lay in between. This CDR3 comprises 13 residues.

The rearrangement joins TRBV6-5 to TRBJ2-7; weak D call: TRBD1 (5 bases). The CDR3 sequence is 13 residues long. V was pared by 5 bases and J by 2 bases, with 10 bases between. CDR1 is MNHEY and CDR2 is SVGAGI in the germline V gene. The CDR3, as DNA: TGTGCCAGCAGTCCAGACAGCCCCTACGAGCAGTACTTC. This gives the protein CASSPDSPYEQYF.

The chain carries TRBV5-4 and TRBJ2-3; a possible D gene is TRBD1 (6 bases). CDR1 and CDR2 from the germline V gene are SGHNT and YYREEE (reference sequence). This CDR3 comprises 15 residues. V was cut by 0 bases and J by 3 bases, with 11 bases left in between. The CDR3: CASSLGWTETDTQYF. CDR3 DNA: TGTGCCAGCAGCTTGGGGTGGACAGAAACAGATACGCAGTATTTT. Filled out from reference TRBV5-4 and TRBJ2-3, the complete variable domain reads ETGVTQSPTHLIKTRGQQVTLRCSSQSGHNTVSWYQQALGQGPQFIFQYYREEENGRGNFPPRFSGLQFPNYSSELNVNALELDDSALYLCASSLGWTETDTQYFGPGTRLTVL.

This clone has just a few counts. The chain couples TRBV6-5 to TRBJ1-1, with D possibly matching TRBD1 (6 bases). This CDR3 is 13 amino acids long. Germline assignment: CDR1 MNHEY and CDR2 SVGAGI. V dropped 11 bases and J dropped 1 base, with 14 bases sitting between them. The CDR3 region is CAGGAGENTEAFF. The CDR3 DNA is TGTGCCGGGGGGGCAGGGGAGAACACTGAAGCTTTCTTT.

This chain joins TRBV5-6 and TRBJ2-5; 7 bases match TRBD1. With V trimmed by 1 base and J by 5 bases, 5 bases remained unmatched. The germline CDR1 and CDR2 sequences are SGHDT and YYEEEE. CDR3 length equals 14 residues. The CDR3 loop is CASSLWLRGETQYF. DNA of the CDR3: TGTGCCAGCAGCTTGTGGCTCAGGGGGGAGACCCAGTACTTC. Drawing the rest from reference TRBV5-6 and TRBJ2-5, the complete variable domain is DAGVTQSPTHLIKTRGQQVTLRCSPKSGHDTVSWYQQALGQGPQFIFQYYEEEERQRGNFPDRFSGHQFPNYSSELNVNALLLGDSALYLCASSLWLRGETQYFGPGTRLLVL.

The V and J genes are TRBV7-2 and TRBJ1-1; D is possibly TRBD1 (5 bases). This CDR3 is 15 amino acids long. Trimming removed 6 bases from V and 1 base from J, with 15 bases in between. The V gene's germline CDR1 is SGHTA and CDR2 FQGNSA. This CDR3 reads CASSPQVVGNTEAFF. CDR3 DNA sequence: TGTGCCAGCAGTCCACAGGTGGTGGGGAACACTGAAGCTTTCTTT.

This clone was seen once. The V call is TRBV29-1, the J call TRBJ1-2; 9 bases align to TRBD1. CDR1 SQVTM and CDR2 ANQGSEA come from the germline V gene. The CDR3 runs to 12 residues. V lost 7 bases and J lost 7; bases outside the gene matches: 7. The CDR3 DNA is TGCAGCGCCAAGACAGGGGGTGGTGGCTACACCTTC. It specifies CSAKTGGGGYTF.

This chain connects TRBV11-2 to TRBJ2-7; TRBD1 is a possible D gene (5 bases). V lost 2 bases and J 2 bases, leaving 16 bases between the germline ends. The length of the CDR3 is 16 residues. Germline V lookup: CDR1 SGHAT, CDR2 FQNNGV. CDR3 residues: CASSLQGPQSTYEQYF. Written as DNA, the CDR3 is TGTGCCAGCAGCTTACAGGGTCCACAGTCCACCTACGAGCAGTACTTC.

The J gene is TRBJ2-1, the V gene TRBV7-9; D gene uncertain. CDR1 and CDR2 from the germline V gene are SEHNR and FQNEAQ (reference sequence). There are 14 residues in the CDR3. The germline V and J ends were trimmed by 1 base and 8 bases, with 12 bases remaining between them. The CDR3 region is CASSLVVNPHEQFF. DNA of the CDR3: TGTGCCAGCAGCTTAGTTGTAAACCCCCATGAGCAGTTCTTC. Combining the CDR3 with reference TRBV7-9 and TRBJ2-1 gives the whole variable domain DTGVSQNPRHKITKRGQNVTFRCDPISEHNRLYWYRQTLGQGPEFLTYFQNEAQLEKSRLLSDRFSAERPKGSFSTLEIQRTEQGDSAMYLCASSLVVNPHEQFFGPGTRLTVL.

This clone was picked up one time. This sequence joins TRBV29-1 and TRBJ2-7; either TRBD1 or TRBD2 may fit D (6 bases each). This CDR3 is 13 amino acids long. The V end was cut by 3 bases, the J end by 3 bases, with 12 bases between. Germline V gene lookup returns CDR1 SQVTM and CDR2 ANQGSEA. The CDR3 reads CSVDGGHLYEQYF. The CDR3 DNA reads TGCAGCGTTGACGGGGGACATCTCTACGAGCAGTACTTC.

The chain has TRBV10-2 and TRBJ1-1; D remains ambiguous. Per germline, CDR1 WSHSY and CDR2 SAAADI. The ends were cut back, 5 bases at V and 2 bases at J, with 3 bases in the middle. The CDR3 runs to 11 residues. CDR3 bases: TGCGCCAGCAGTCAAAACACTGAAGCTTTCTTT. This encodes CASSQNTEAFF.

This sequence joins TRBV19 and TRBJ2-7; 7 nucleotides line up with TRBD1. Germline-derived CDR1 and CDR2 are LNHDA and SQIVND (reference sequence). The CDR3 totals 13 residues. V was clipped by 1 base and J by 7 bases; unmatched bases: 4. DNA of the CDR3: TGTGCCAGTAGTATAGCGACAGGGATAGAGCAGTACTTC. Amino acids: CASSIATGIEQYF.